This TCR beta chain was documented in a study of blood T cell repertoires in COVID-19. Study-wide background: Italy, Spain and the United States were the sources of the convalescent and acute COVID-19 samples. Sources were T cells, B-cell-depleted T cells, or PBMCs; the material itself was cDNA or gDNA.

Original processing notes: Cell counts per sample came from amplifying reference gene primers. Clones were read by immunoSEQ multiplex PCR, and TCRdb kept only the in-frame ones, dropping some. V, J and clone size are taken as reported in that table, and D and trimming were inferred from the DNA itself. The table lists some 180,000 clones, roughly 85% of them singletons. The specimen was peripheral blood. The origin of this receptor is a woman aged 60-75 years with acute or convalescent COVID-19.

CDR3 in DNA: TGTGCCAGCAGCGCGACTAGCGGGGCGTACAATGAGCAGTTCTTC. This codes for CASSATSGAYNEQFF. V is TRBV9 and J is TRBJ2-1; 11 positions match TRBD2. From germline, CDR1 is SGDLS and CDR2 YYNGEE. V was clipped by 3 bases and J by 4 bases; unmatched bases: 3. The CDR3 is made up of 15 amino acids.